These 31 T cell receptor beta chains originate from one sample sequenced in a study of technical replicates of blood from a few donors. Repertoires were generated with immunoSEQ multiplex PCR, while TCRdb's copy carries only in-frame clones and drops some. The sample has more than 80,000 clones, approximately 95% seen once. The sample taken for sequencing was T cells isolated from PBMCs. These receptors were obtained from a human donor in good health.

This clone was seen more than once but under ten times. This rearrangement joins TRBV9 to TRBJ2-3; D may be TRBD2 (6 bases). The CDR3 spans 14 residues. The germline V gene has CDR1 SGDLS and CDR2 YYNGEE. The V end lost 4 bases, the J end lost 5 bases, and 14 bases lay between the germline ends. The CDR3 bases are TGTGCCAGCAGCCCTCGAGCGGGCGGAGATACGCAGTATTTT. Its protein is CASSPRAGGDTQYF.

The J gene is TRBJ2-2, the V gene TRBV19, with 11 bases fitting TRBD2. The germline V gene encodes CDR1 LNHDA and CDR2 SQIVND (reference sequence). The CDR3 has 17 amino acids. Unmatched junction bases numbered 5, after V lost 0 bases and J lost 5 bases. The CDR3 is CASSIDRTSGWTGELFF. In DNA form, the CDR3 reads TGTGCCAGTAGTATAGATCGGACTAGCGGGTGGACCGGGGAGCTGTTTTTT.

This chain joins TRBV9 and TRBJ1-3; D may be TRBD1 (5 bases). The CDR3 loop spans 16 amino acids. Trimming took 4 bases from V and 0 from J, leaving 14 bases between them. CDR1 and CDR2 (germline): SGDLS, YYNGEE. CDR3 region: CASSPRQGASGNTIYF. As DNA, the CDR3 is TGTGCCAGCAGCCCCCGCCAAGGGGCCTCTGGAAACACCATATATTTT.

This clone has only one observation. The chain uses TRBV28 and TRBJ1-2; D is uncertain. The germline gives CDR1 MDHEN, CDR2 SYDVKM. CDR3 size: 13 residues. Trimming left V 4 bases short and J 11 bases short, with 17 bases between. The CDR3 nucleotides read TGTGCCAGCAGTTCTCTTCCAGCGCTCTGGTACACCTTC. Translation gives CASSSLPALWYTF.

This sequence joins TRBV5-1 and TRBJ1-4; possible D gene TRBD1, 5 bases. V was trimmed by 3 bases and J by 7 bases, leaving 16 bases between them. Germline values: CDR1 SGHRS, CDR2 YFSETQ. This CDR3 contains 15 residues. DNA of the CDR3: TGCGCCAGCAGCTCCGTCCCATCGGGGGGTGAAAAACTGTTTTTT. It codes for CASSSVPSGGEKLFF.

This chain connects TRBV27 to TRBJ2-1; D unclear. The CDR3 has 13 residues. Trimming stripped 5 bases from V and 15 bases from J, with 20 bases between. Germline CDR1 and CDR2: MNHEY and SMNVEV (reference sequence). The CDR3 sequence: CASSPPRARQMFF. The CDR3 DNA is TGTGCCAGCAGTCCTCCCCGAGCTCGTCAAATGTTCTTC.

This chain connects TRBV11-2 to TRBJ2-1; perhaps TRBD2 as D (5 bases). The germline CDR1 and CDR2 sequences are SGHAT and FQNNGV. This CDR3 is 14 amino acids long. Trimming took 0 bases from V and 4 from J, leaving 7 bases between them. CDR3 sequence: CASSLDGDYNEQFF. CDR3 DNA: TGTGCCAGCAGCTTAGACGGGGATTACAATGAGCAGTTCTTC.

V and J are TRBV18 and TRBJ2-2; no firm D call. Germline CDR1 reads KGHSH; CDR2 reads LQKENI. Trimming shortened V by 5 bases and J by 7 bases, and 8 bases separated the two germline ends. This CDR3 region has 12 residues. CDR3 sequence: CASSSDIGELFF. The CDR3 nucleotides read TGTGCCAGCTCATCTGACATCGGGGAGCTGTTTTTT. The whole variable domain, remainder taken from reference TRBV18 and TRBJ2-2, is NAGVMQNPRHLVRRRGQEARLRCSPMKGHSHVYWYRQLPEEGLKFMVYLQKENIIDESGMPKERFSAEFPKEGPSILRIQQVVRGDSAAYFCASSSDIGELFFGEGSRLTVL.

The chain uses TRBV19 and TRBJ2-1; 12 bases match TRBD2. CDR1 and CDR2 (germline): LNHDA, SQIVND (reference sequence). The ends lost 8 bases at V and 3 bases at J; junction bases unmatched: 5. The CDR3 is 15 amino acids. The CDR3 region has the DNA TGTGCCAGTGCCACGACTAGCGGGAGCTACAATGAGCAGTTCTTC. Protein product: CASATTSGSYNEQFF.

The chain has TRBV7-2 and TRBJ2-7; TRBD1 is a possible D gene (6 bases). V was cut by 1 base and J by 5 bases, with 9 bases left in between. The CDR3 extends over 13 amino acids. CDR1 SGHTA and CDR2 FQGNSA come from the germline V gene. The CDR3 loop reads CASSLVYRDEQYF. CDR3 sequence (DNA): TGTGCCAGCAGCTTAGTGTACAGGGACGAGCAGTACTTC.

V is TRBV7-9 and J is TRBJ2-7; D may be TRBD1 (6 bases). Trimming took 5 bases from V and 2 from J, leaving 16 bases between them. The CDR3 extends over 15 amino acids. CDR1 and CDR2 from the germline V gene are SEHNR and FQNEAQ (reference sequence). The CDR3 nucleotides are TGTGCCAGCAGCCACCCGGGACAAAGAACCTACGAGCAGTACTTC. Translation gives CASSHPGQRTYEQYF. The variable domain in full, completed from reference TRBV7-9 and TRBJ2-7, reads DTGVSQNPRHKITKRGQNVTFRCDPISEHNRLYWYRQTLGQGPEFLTYFQNEAQLEKSRLLSDRFSAERPKGSFSTLEIQRTEQGDSAMYLCASSHPGQRTYEQYFGPGTRLTVT.

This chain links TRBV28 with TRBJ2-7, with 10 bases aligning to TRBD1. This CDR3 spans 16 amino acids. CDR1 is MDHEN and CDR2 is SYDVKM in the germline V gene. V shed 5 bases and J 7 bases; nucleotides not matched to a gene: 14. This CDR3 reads CASSLYRDRGVDEQYF. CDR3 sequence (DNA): TGTGCCAGCAGTCTCTACCGGGACAGGGGTGTCGATGAGCAGTACTTC.

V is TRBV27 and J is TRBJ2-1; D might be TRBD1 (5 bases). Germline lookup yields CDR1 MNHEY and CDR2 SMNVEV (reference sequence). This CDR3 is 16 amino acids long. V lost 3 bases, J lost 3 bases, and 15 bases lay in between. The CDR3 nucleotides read TGTGCCAGCAGTTTTTCGCAGGGAAAATTCTACAATGAGCAGTTCTTC. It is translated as CASSFSQGKFYNEQFF.

CDR3 loop: CASSQDHEENEQFF. The CDR3 coding sequence is TGCGCCAGCAGCCAAGATCACGAGGAGAATGAGCAGTTCTTC. V usage is TRBV4-3 and J usage is TRBJ2-1, with D uncertain. This CDR3 has 14 residues. Germline V gene lookup returns CDR1 LGHNA and CDR2 YSLEER. The V end lost 0 bases, the J end lost 7 bases, and 10 bases lay between the germline ends.

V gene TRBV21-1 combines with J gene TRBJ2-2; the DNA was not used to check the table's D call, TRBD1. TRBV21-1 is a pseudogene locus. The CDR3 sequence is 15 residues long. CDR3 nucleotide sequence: TGTGCCAGCAGCAGACGACAGGGTTGCACCGGGGAGCTGTTTTTT. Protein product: CASSRRQGCTGELFF.

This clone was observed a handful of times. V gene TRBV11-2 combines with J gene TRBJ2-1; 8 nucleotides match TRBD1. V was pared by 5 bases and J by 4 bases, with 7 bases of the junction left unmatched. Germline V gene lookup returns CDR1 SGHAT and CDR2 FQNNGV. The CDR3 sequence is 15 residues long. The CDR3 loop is CASSLDRVPYNEQFF. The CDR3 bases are TGTGCCAGCAGCCTGGACAGGGTCCCGTACAATGAGCAGTTCTTC.

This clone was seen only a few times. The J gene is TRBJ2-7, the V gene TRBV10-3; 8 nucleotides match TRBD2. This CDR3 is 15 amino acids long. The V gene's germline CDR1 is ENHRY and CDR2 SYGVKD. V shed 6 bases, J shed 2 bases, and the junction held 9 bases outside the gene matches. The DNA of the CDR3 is TGTGCCATCAGCCATAGCGGGAAGGTCACCTACGAGCAGTACTTC. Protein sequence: CAISHSGKVTYEQYF.

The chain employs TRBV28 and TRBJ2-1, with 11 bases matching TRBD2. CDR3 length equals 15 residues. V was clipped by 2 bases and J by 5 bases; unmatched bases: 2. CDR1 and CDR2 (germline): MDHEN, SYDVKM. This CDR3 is CASSLTSGSHNEQFF. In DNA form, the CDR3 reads TGTGCCAGCAGTTTAACTAGCGGGAGTCACAATGAGCAGTTCTTC.

The CDR3 loop is CASRPGTGPGELFF. As DNA, the CDR3 is TGTGCCAGCAGACCCGGGACAGGGCCCGGGGAGCTGTTTTTT. This chain links TRBV28 with TRBJ2-2, with 9 bases matching TRBD1. V trimming: 6 bases; J trimming: 6 bases; junction bases outside the gene matches: 5. This CDR3 has 14 amino acids. Germline V gene lookup returns CDR1 MDHEN and CDR2 SYDVKM.

The CDR3: CASSLASGGVEQYF. The CDR3 bases are TGTGCCAGCAGCTTAGCGTCGGGAGGGGTCGAGCAGTACTTC. The chain uses TRBV7-9 and TRBJ2-7; the match to TRBD2 covers 8 bases. V lost 0 bases and J lost 6; bases outside the gene matches: 4. The CDR3 has 14 residues. Looked up from germline, CDR1 is SEHNR and CDR2 is FQNEAQ (reference sequence).

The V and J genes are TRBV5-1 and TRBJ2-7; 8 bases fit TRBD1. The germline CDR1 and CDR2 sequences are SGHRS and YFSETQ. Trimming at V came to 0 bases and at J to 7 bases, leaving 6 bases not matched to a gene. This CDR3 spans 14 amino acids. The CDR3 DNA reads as TGCGCCAGCAGCTTGGCCGGACAGGGCTGGGAGCAGTACTTC. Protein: CASSLAGQGWEQYF.

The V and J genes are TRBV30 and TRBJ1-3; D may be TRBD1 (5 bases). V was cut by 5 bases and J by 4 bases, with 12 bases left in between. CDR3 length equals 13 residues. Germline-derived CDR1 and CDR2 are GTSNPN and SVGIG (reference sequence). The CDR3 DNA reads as TGTGCCTGGGGCAAGGGACTCGGAAACACCATATATTTT. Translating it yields CAWGKGLGNTIYF.

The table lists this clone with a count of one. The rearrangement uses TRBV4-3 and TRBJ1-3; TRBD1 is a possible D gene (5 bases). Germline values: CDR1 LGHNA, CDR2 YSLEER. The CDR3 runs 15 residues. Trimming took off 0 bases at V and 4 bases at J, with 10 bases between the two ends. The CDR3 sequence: CASSQEGQGGNTIYF. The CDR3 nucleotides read TGCGCCAGCAGCCAAGAGGGGCAGGGCGGAAACACCATATATTTT.

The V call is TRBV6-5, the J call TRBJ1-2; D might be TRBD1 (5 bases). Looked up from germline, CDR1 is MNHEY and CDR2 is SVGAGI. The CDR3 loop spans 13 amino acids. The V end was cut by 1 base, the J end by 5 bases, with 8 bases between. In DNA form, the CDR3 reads TGTGCCAGCAGTTACTTCGGGACTTATGGCTACACCTTC. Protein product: CASSYFGTYGYTF.

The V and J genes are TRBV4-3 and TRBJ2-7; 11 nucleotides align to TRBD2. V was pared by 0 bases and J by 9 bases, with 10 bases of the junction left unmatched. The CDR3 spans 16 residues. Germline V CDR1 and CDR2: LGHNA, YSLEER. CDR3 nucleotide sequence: TGCGCCAGCAGCCAAGATCCGACTAGCGGGGTAAATTGGCAGTACTTC. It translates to CASSQDPTSGVNWQYF.

This chain's CDR3 is CASSIDLGSGGWGNQPQHF. In DNA, the CDR3 is TGTGCCAGTAGTATAGATCTAGGGTCAGGGGGCTGGGGAAATCAGCCCCAGCATTTT. The V gene is TRBV19, the J gene TRBJ1-5; 8 positions agree with TRBD1. Germline V gives CDR1 LNHDA, CDR2 SQIVND (reference sequence). This CDR3 has 19 residues. V trimming: 0 bases; J trimming: 4 bases; junction bases outside the gene matches: 14.

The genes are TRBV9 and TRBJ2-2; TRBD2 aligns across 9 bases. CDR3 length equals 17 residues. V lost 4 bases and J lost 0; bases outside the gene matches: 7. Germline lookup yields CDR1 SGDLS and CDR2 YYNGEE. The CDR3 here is CASSIMEREANTGELFF. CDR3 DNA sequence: TGTGCCAGCAGCATAATGGAGCGGGAGGCGAACACCGGGGAGCTGTTTTTT.

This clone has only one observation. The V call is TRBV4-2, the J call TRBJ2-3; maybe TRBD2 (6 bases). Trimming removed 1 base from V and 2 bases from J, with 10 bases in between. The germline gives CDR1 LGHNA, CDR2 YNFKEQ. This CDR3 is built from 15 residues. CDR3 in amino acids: CASSQVSSATDTQYF. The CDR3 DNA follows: TGTGCCAGCAGCCAAGTATCTAGCGCCACAGATACGCAGTATTTT.

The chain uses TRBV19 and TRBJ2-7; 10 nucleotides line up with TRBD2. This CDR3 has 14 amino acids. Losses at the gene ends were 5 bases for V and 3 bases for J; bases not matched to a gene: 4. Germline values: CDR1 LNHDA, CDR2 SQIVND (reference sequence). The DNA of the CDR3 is TGTGCCAGTAGTGAGCGGGAGGGCCTCTACGAGCAGTACTTC. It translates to CASSEREGLYEQYF.

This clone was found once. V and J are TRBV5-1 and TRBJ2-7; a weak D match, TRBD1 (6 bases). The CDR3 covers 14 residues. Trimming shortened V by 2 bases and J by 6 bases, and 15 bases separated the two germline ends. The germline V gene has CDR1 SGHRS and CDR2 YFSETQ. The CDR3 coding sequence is TGCGCCAGCAGCTTTAACAGGGATTTGGGCGAGCAGTACTTC. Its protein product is CASSFNRDLGEQYF.

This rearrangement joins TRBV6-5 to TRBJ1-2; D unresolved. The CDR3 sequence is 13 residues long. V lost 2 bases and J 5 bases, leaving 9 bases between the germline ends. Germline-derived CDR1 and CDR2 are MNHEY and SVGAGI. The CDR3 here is CASSYRQTYGYTF. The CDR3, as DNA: TGTGCCAGCAGTTACCGCCAGACTTATGGCTACACCTTC.